What follows are 3 T cell receptor beta chains derived from one specimen sequenced in a study of read filtering for tumor transcriptome and immune sequencing. From about 0.4 ug of RNA, a library with molecular barcoded alpha/delta and beta/gamma adaptors was made. TCRdb passed the reads through MiXCR, listing each CDR3 protein once. The sample contains approximately 59,000 distinct CDR3 sequences, roughly an eighth of which appear only once. The sequenced material came from a population of CD138-negative cells sorted from bone marrow. The source of these receptors is a donor aged 40 or older with multiple myeloma.

This clonotype was counted ten times or more. The chain couples TRBV7-3 to TRBJ2-1; weak D call: TRBD2 (7 bases). Germline loops: CDR1 SGHTA, CDR2 FQGTGA. The CDR3 is made up of 19 amino acids. Trimming left V 1 base short and J 9 bases short, with 28 bases between. CDR3 coding DNA: TGTGCCAGCAGCTTAAGACGCTACGGGGGGCAGCCGGAGGTAATTGAGCAGTTCTTC. It yields the protein CASSLRRYGGQPEVIEQFF. Looking up the rest from reference TRBV7-3 and TRBJ2-1 gives the full variable domain: GAGVSQTPSNKVTEKGKYVELRCDPISGHTALYWYRQSLGQGPEFLIYFQGTGAADDSGLPNDRFFAVRPEGSVSTLKIQRTERGDSAVYLCASSLRRYGGQPEVIEQFFGPGTRLTVL.

This clonotype has ten or more counts. This chain connects TRBV5-1 to TRBJ2-7; 10 bases agree with TRBD1. Germline-derived CDR1 and CDR2 are SGHRS and YFSETQ. The CDR3 is made up of 15 amino acids. V lost 3 bases to trimming and J lost 5 bases; unmatched junction nucleotides: 8. CDR3 in DNA: TGCGCCAGCAGCTACGACAGGGGGCCACTACACGAGCAGTACTTC. Translation gives CASSYDRGPLHEQYF.

Many counts were recorded for this clonotype. V usage is TRBV12-3 or TRBV12-4 and J usage is TRBJ1-5; 7 bases agree with TRBD1. Unmatched junction bases numbered 6, after V lost 6 bases and J lost 4 bases. This CDR3 has 14 amino acids. DNA of the CDR3: TGTGCCAGCAGACTTAAGGACAGGAATCAGCCCCAGCATTTT. It translates to CASRLKDRNQPQHF.